The rows below give T cell receptor beta chains drawn from one sample of a study of shared clonotypes between healthy human individuals. TCRdb's table, derived via immunoSEQ multiplex PCR, lists solely in-frame clones and lacks some. Of about 600,000 clones in the sample, around 97% were seen once. Sequenced sample: naive CD4+ T cells sorted from blood. Receptors originate from a woman aged 30 to 39 in good health. Each CDR3 is given with its conserved first and last residue. D genes are given only for firm matches. The listing skips clone size in some rows; elsewhere it reads once, few, many or a size class.

abundance,d_gene,v_gene,j_gene,CDR3aa,CDR3nt
NA,NA,TRBV4-1,TRBJ2-7,CASSQSPFYEQYF,TGCGCCAGCAGCCAGTCACCCTTCTACGAGCAGTACTTC
NA,TRBD2,TRBV11-1,TRBJ2-1,CASSLLAGGRVNEQFF,TGTGCCAGCAGCTTATTAGCGGGAGGGAGGGTTAATGAGCAGTTCTTC
once,NA,TRBV28,TRBJ2-5,CASSSPGTGPETQYF,TGTGCCAGCAGTTCACCCGGGACGGGGCCAGAGACCCAGTACTTC
NA,NA,TRBV2,TRBJ2-7,CASSEGVFSYEQYF,TGTGCCAGCAGTGAGGGGGTTTTCTCCTACGAGCAGTACTTC
NA,TRBD2,TRBV7-9,TRBJ2-2,CASSWPGLAGENGAGELFF,TGTGCCAGCAGCTGGCCGGGACTAGCGGGAGAGAATGGGGCCGGGGAGCTGTTTTTT
NA,TRBD1,TRBV6-1,TRBJ2-5,CATRQGTASEQYF,TGTGCCACCCGGCAAGGGACAGCCTCGGAGCAGTACTTC
NA,TRBD1,TRBV9,TRBJ2-7,CASSFRDRGYEQYF,TGTGCCAGCAGCTTCCGGGACAGGGGCTACGAGCAGTACTTC
NA,NA,TRBV28,TRBJ1-1,CASSYTGGGEVNTEAFF,TGTGCCAGCAGTTACACCGGGGGCGGGGAGGTGAACACTGAAGCTTTCTTT
NA,NA,TRBV19,TRBJ2-7,CASSRRGPIGYEQYF,TGTGCCAGTAGTAGGAGGGGGCCCATTGGCTACGAGCAGTACTTC
NA,NA,TRBV5-1,TRBJ2-5,CASSLASGTETQYF,TGCGCCAGCAGCTTGGCGTCGGGCACAGAGACCCAGTACTTC
NA,NA,TRBV21-1,TRBJ2-7,CASNPGQSYEQYF,TGTGCCAGCAACCCGGGACAGTCCTACGAGCAGTACTTC
NA,TRBD1,TRBV5-1,TRBJ2-2,CASSLDPGQGATGELFF,TGCGCCAGCAGCTTGGATCCGGGACAGGGAGCCACCGGGGAGCTGTTTTTT
NA,TRBD2,TRBV10-1,TRBJ2-7,CASSGTTSGRYEQYF,TGCGCCAGCAGTGGGACGACTAGCGGGAGGTACGAGCAGTACTTC
NA,TRBD2,TRBV7-9,TRBJ2-3,CASSLSSSGSADTQYF,TGTGCCAGCAGCTTGTCATCTAGCGGGAGTGCAGATACGCAGTATTTT
NA,TRBD1,TRBV18,TRBJ1-6,CASSFGSGTDNSPLHF,TGTGCCAGCTCATTTGGTTCCGGGACAGATAATTCACCCCTCCACTTT
NA,NA,TRBV6-6,TRBJ1-5,CASLRDSNQPQHF,TGTGCCAGCCTTCGGGACAGCAATCAGCCCCAGCATTTT
NA,TRBD1,TRBV5-1,TRBJ1-2,CASSLAEGTGDGYTF,TGCGCCAGCAGCTTGGCCGAGGGGACAGGGGATGGCTACACCTTC
NA,NA,TRBV28,TRBJ2-2,CASSVGLAGTGELFF,TGTGCCAGCAGTGTTGGACTGGCCGGCACCGGGGAGCTGTTTTTT
NA,TRBD1,TRBV27,TRBJ2-3,CASSLMTGSDTQYF,TGTGCCAGCAGTTTAATGACAGGGTCAGATACGCAGTATTTT
NA,NA,TRBV7-9,TRBJ1-1,CASSSPRDKNTEAFF,TGTGCCAGCAGCTCGCCCCGGGACAAGAACACTGAAGCTTTCTTT
NA,NA,TRBV5-8,TRBJ2-7,CASSLDRYEQYF,TGTGCCAGCAGCTTGGACAGATACGAGCAGTACTTC
NA,NA,TRBV19,TRBJ1-4,CASSRRFGDEKLFF,TGTGCCAGTAGTAGGCGTTTCGGGGATGAAAAACTGTTTTTT
NA,TRBD2,TRBV14,TRBJ2-2,CASSHLGLAGSRAGELFF,TGTGCCAGCAGCCACCTCGGACTAGCGGGATCGAGGGCCGGGGAGCTGTTTTTT
NA,TRBD2,TRBV2,TRBJ2-5,CATRGGQETQYF,TGTGCCACGCGGGGGGGCCAAGAGACCCAGTACTTC
NA,TRBD2,TRBV14,TRBJ2-7,CASSPAGGPMKQYF,TGTGCCAGCAGCCCAGCGGGAGGGCCTATGAAGCAGTACTTC
NA,NA,TRBV28,TRBJ2-3,CASTAGLDTQYF,TGTGCCAGCACTGCGGGCTTAGATACGCAGTATTTT
NA,NA,TRBV18,TRBJ2-7,CASSPIPGSYEQYF,TGTGCCAGCTCACCAATCCCAGGGTCCTACGAGCAGTACTTC
NA,NA,TRBV4-2,TRBJ2-1,CASSQARGSSYNEQFF,TGTGCCAGCAGCCAGGCCCGGGGTAGCTCCTACAATGAGCAGTTCTTC
once,NA,TRBV6-1,TRBJ2-3,CASSDRVFGDTQYF,TGTGCCAGCAGTGACAGGGTATTCGGAGATACGCAGTATTTT
NA,TRBD2,TRBV7-2,TRBJ2-3,CASSSGLAGATDTQYF,TGTGCCAGCAGCTCTGGACTAGCGGGAGCCACAGATACGCAGTATTTT
once,TRBD2,TRBV28,TRBJ2-7,CASTKGLAGLLPQKYEQYF,TGTGCCAGCACCAAGGGACTAGCGGGTTTGTTACCTCAAAAATACGAGCAGTACTTC
NA,TRBD2,TRBV7-9,TRBJ2-3,CASSLGRLAGTDTQYF,TGTGCCAGCAGCTTAGGGCGTCTAGCGGGCACAGATACGCAGTATTTT
NA,TRBD1,TRBV9,TRBJ2-5,CASSGNRDREISETQYF,TGTGCCAGCAGCGGCAACCGGGACAGGGAGATATCGGAGACCCAGTACTTC
NA,NA,TRBV27,TRBJ2-3,CASSLHRVRADTQYF,TGTGCCAGCAGTTTACACAGGGTACGGGCTGATACGCAGTATTTT
NA,NA,TRBV14,TRBJ2-2,CASSQVAPGVLVGELFF,TGTGCCAGTAGCCAAGTGGCCCCCGGCGTGTTGGTTGGGGAGCTGTTTTTT
NA,TRBD1,TRBV5-1,TRBJ1-2,CASSLYRGGGYGYTF,TGCGCCAGCAGCTTGTACAGGGGAGGCGGCTATGGCTACACCTTC
NA,NA,TRBV28,TRBJ1-6,CASSGQNSPLHF,TGTGCCAGCAGTGGACAAAATTCACCCCTCCACTTT
NA,NA,TRBV7-9,TRBJ1-2,CASSWSQEGPGYTF,TGTGCCAGCAGCTGGAGTCAGGAGGGACCGGGCTACACCTTC
NA,NA,TRBV28,TRBJ2-7,CASSLPLTLRPSSYEQYF,TGTGCCAGCAGTTTACCCCTGACCCTTAGGCCAAGCTCCTACGAGCAGTACTTC
NA,NA,TRBV28,TRBJ1-5,CASSLWSAGPQHF,TGTGCCAGCAGTTTATGGTCAGCCGGGCCCCAGCATTTT
NA,NA,TRBV28,TRBJ1-1,CATSMNTEAFF,TGTGCCACCTCCATGAACACTGAAGCTTTCTTT
NA,NA,TRBV5-1,TRBJ1-5,CASSPDGARDQPQHF,TGCGCCAGCAGCCCCGACGGGGCCCGAGATCAGCCCCAGCATTTT
NA,NA,TRBV29-1,TRBJ1-2,CSVQVVAQQGYTF,TGCAGCGTCCAAGTGGTGGCACAACAAGGCTACACCTTC
NA,TRBD2,TRBV7-8,TRBJ2-1,CASSLGLVLSNEQFF,TGTGCCAGCAGCTTGGGACTAGTTTTGAGCAATGAGCAGTTCTTC
NA,NA,TRBV7-6,TRBJ1-4,CASSWGPGTAGNEKLFF,TGTGCCAGCAGCTGGGGCCCAGGGACCGCTGGGAATGAAAAACTGTTTTTT
NA,NA,TRBV7-9,TRBJ2-1,CASSLEGQGVDEQFF,TGTGCCAGCAGCTTAGAAGGGCAGGGAGTCGATGAGCAGTTCTTC
NA,NA,TRBV11-3,TRBJ2-7,CASSKGTQISDEQYF,TGTGCCAGCAGCAAGGGGACACAAATTAGCGACGAGCAGTACTTC
NA,NA,TRBV5-1,TRBJ2-3,CASSLWGVSTDTQYF,TGCGCCAGCAGCTTGTGGGGGGTTTCCACAGATACGCAGTATTTT
once,TRBD1,TRBV29-1,TRBJ2-5,CSVGQGAETQYF,TGCAGCGTGGGACAGGGGGCTGAGACCCAGTACTTC
once,NA,TRBV5-1,TRBJ1-1,CASSSYSRLRDTEAFF,TGCGCCAGCAGCTCATATTCTAGGTTAAGGGACACTGAAGCTTTCTTT
NA,NA,TRBV4-1,TRBJ2-1,CASSLRAGSSYNEQFF,TGCGCCAGCAGCCTGCGGGCCGGGAGCTCCTACAATGAGCAGTTCTTC
NA,TRBD2,TRBV10-2,TRBJ2-7,CASSGSLAGASYEQYF,TGCGCCAGCAGTGGCTCACTAGCGGGGGCCTCCTACGAGCAGTACTTC
NA,NA,TRBV5-5,TRBJ2-7,CASSSTGYYEQYF,TGTGCCAGCAGCTCGACAGGATACTACGAGCAGTACTTC
NA,NA,TRBV7-2,TRBJ1-1,CASSSTWDTEAFF,TGTGCCAGCAGCAGCACATGGGACACTGAAGCTTTCTTT
NA,NA,TRBV27,TRBJ1-5,CASSFVGEQYSNQPQHF,TGTGCCAGCAGTTTCGTCGGAGAACAATATAGCAATCAGCCCCAGCATTTT
NA,NA,TRBV5-1,TRBJ2-7,CASTGSTYEQYF,TGCGCCAGCACGGGGTCCACCTACGAGCAGTACTTC